This TCR beta chain derives from a study of blood T cell repertoires in COVID-19. Study at large: Sources were T cells, B-cell-depleted T cells, or PBMCs; the material itself was cDNA or gDNA.

Residents of over 20 US areas, aged about 18 to 95 years, made up the participants. Profiled with immunoSEQ multiplex PCR; TCRdb holds only in-frame clones, not every one. The sample records over 150,000 clones, roughly 80% being singletons. The CDR3 has 13 residues. V was trimmed by 7 bases and J by 5 bases, leaving 12 bases between them. This receptor was identified in a middle-aged man who had recovered from COVID-19. This sequence joins TRBV12-3 or TRBV12-4 and TRBJ2-1, with a tentative D call TRBD1 (6 bases). Input material: PBMCs or T cells enriched from blood (not recorded which). For the CDR3, the DNA is TGTGCCAGCACCTACAGGGAACACAATGAGCAGTTCTTC. Translated, it gives CASTYREHNEQFF.